This record covers a single TCR beta chain. The antigen is unknown. This record belongs to a study of T cell responses to AZD1222 COVID-19 vaccine. Produced via immunoSEQ multiplex PCR; TCRdb's table is partial and in-frame only. The sample comprises 150,000 or so clones, roughly 90% of which are singletons, and roughly 3.4% rests with the top ten. Recipients boosted at about 4 weeks or about 12 weeks are pooled. CDR1 is SGHTA and CDR2 is FQGNSA in the germline V gene. Trimming removed 1 base from V and 2 bases from J, with 9 bases in between. The CDR3 runs 16 residues. General study findings and limits: Two AZD1222 administrations were followed by greater Spike-specific TCR breadth and depth. There were mostly white British donors and more females than males, and clonal diversity was possibly underestimated. Epitopes outside B.1.351 and B.1.1.7 mutated regions reportedly drew nearly half of spike TCRs.

The chain uses TRBV7-2 and TRBJ1-6; D not certain. The sequencing used peripheral blood, collected 28 days after the second AZD1222 dose. The clonotype comes from an adult who received the AZD1222 COVID-19 vaccine. CDR3 region: CASSLGLGTYNSPLHF. The CDR3 nucleotides are TGTGCCAGCAGCTTAGGTTTAGGGACCTATAATTCACCCCTCCACTTT.